Sequencing of this T cell receptor (beta chain) was carried out in a study of CD8+CD57+ T cells in acquired aplastic anemia. The wider study: Across the sorted CD4+ and CD8+ cells, DNA amounts averaged about 3 ug. Healthy donors yielded some 11 million CD4+ cell reads on average. Points from the study as a whole: Patients shared 25 to 35 CD8+ CDR3 sequences with controls.

Genomic DNA was employed as the template in profiling TCR beta VDJ and CDR3. TCRdb redid the calling of the reads with MiXCR, one entry per CDR3 protein. Of 350,000 to 450,000 distinct CDR3 sequences in the sample, 65% to 75% were seen once. The count of this clonotype is one. Its target is not known. The CDR3 sequence is 12 residues long. J lost 14 bases, V lost 3 bases, and 8 bases had no gene match. Per the germline V gene, CDR1 is DFQATT and CDR2 is SNEGSKA (reference sequence). The sequence derives from a human donor in good health, serving as a control. Sequencing was done on a sample of sorted CD4+, CD8+, or CD8+CD57+ T cells (not recorded which) from PBMCs. The chain combines TRBV20-1 with TRBJ1-5, with TRBD1 matching over 9 bases. The CDR3, as DNA: TGCAGTGCTAGGACAGGACAGGGGAGCAAGCATTTT. Its translation is CSARTGQGSKHF.